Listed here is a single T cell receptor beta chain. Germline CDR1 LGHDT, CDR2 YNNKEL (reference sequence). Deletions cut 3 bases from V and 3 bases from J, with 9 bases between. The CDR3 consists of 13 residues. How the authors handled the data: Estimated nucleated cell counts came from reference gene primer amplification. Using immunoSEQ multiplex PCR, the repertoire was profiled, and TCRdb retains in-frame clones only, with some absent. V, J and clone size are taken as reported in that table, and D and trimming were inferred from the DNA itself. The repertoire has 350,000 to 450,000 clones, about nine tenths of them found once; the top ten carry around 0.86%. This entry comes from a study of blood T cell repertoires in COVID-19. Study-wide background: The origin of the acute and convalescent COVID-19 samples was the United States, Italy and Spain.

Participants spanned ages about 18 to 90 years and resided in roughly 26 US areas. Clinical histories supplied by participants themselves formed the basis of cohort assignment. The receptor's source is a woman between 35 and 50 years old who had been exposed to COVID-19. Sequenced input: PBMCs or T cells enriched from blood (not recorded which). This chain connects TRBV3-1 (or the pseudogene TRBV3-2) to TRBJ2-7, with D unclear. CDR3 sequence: CASSHRVFYEQYF. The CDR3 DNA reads TGTGCCAGCAGCCATCGGGTGTTCTACGAGCAGTACTTC.